This T cell receptor (beta chain) was captured in a study of T-cell reconstitution after alpha-beta-depleted transplantation in children. V lost 5 bases and J lost 6; bases outside the gene matches: 6. The length of the CDR3 is 16 residues. The germline CDR1 and CDR2 sequences are LNHDA and SQIVND (reference sequence). Ten or more counts support this clonotype. Preparation of the TCRbeta library was carried out with unique molecular identifiers. From the PCR reads, TCRdb called clonotypes with MiXCR, one entry per CDR3 protein. This repertoire shows about 610,000 distinct CDR3 sequences, about 10% found once; its top ten account for roughly 4%.

V gene TRBV19 combines with J gene TRBJ2-1; 14 positions match TRBD2. The TCR comes from a human donor who donated a stem cell graft to a child with acute myeloid leukemia. The sample was PBMCs from the stem cell graft donor, taken from the stem cell graft. The CDR3 region is CASSARGTSGSNEQFF. DNA of the CDR3: TGTGCCAGTAGTGCCCGAGGGACTAGCGGGAGCAATGAGCAGTTCTTC.